Presented here are 23 T cell receptor beta chains from one specimen sequenced in a study of technical replicates of blood from a handful of donors. Method: immunoSEQ multiplex PCR; TCRdb's copy keeps in-frame clones and lacks some. The data show around 84,000 clones, nearly 98% seen once. The source material was T cells isolated from PBMCs. Every receptor here comes from a human donor in good health.

The V and J genes are TRBV2 and TRBJ1-6, with 8 bases identical to TRBD1. The CDR3 contains 17 residues. Trimming cost V 6 bases and J 6 bases; bases outside gene matches: 13. Germline V gene sequence: CDR1 SNHLY, CDR2 FYNNEI. The CDR3 protein is CASSPTSTGAFNSPLHF. CDR3 sequence (DNA): TGTGCCAGCAGCCCTACCTCGACAGGGGCGTTTAATTCACCCCTCCACTTT.

The chain joins TRBV2 to TRBJ2-7; the D is unclear. The CDR3 spans 14 residues. Deletions cut 5 bases from V and 6 bases from J, with 17 bases between. The germline CDR1 and CDR2 sequences are SNHLY and FYNNEI. The CDR3 loop is CASSYRPTSGEQYF. Here the CDR3 DNA reads TGTGCCAGCAGTTATCGCCCCACTTCAGGCGAGCAGTACTTC.

This clone was seen just once. The CDR3 coding sequence is TGTGCCAGCAGCCGATCCGGGTTCCAGAACACTGAAGCTTTCTTT. The encoded protein is CASSRSGFQNTEAFF. The chain recombines TRBV19 with TRBJ1-1; unclear D gene. CDR3 length: 15 amino acids. The V end lost 9 bases, the J end lost 1 base, and 18 bases lay between the germline ends. The germline V gene encodes CDR1 LNHDA and CDR2 SQIVND (reference sequence). The full variable domain, completed using reference TRBV19 and TRBJ1-1, is DGGITQSPKYLFRKEGQNVTLSCEQNLNHDAMYWYRQDPGQGLRLIYYSQIVNDFQKGDIAEGYSVSREKKESFPLTVTSAQKNPTAFYLCASSRSGFQNTEAFFGQGTRLTVV.

The rearrangement links TRBV11-2 to TRBJ2-3, with 8 bases lining up with TRBD2. J gave up 5 bases and V 1 base, and 8 bases lay outside the gene matches. The germline V gene encodes CDR1 SGHAT and CDR2 FQNNGV. The CDR3 has 16 residues. As DNA, the CDR3 is TGTGCCAGCAGCTTAGTTGGCAGCGGGAGAGTAGATACGCAGTATTTT. Encoded protein: CASSLVGSGRVDTQYF. The complete variable domain, with remaining parts taken from reference TRBV11-2 and TRBJ2-3, reads EAGVAQSPRYKIIEKRQSVAFWCNPISGHATLYWYQQILGQGPKLLIQFQNNGVVDDSQLPKDRFSAERLKGVDSTLKIQPAKLEDSAVYLCASSLVGSGRVDTQYFGPGTRLTVL.

The V call is TRBV11-1, the J call TRBJ2-1; 10 bases map to TRBD2. From germline, CDR1 is SGHAT and CDR2 FQDESV (reference sequence). V lost 7 bases, J lost 2 bases, and 8 bases stayed unmatched. The CDR3 is made up of 16 amino acids. The DNA of the CDR3 is TGTGCCAGCAACCCCGAGGGACTAGCGACCTACAATGAGCAGTTCTTC. This translates into CASNPEGLATYNEQFF.

The rearrangement uses TRBV5-1 and TRBJ2-7; 8 nucleotides agree with TRBD2. V lost 1 base to trimming and J lost 7 bases; unmatched junction nucleotides: 10. The CDR3 extends over 15 amino acids. CDR1 and CDR2 (germline): SGHRS, YFSETQ. CDR3 in DNA: TGCGCCAGCAGCTTGACTAGCGGAAGAGCGGGGGAGCAGTACTTC. Translating it yields CASSLTSGRAGEQYF.

This chain joins TRBV7-2 and TRBJ2-4; D call uncertain. V was clipped by 5 bases and J by 6 bases, with 14 bases between them. Germline CDR1 SGHTA, CDR2 FQGNSA. The length of the CDR3 is 14 residues. In DNA, the CDR3 is TGTGCCAGCAGCCAGAATGTGGTATCAAACATTCAGTACTTC. This gives the protein CASSQNVVSNIQYF.

V and J are TRBV13 and TRBJ2-2; 10 bases map to TRBD2. The CDR3 length is 15 residues. The trim removed 5 bases at V and 7 bases at J, leaving 7 bases unmatched. Germline CDR1 reads PRHDT; CDR2 reads FYEKMQ (reference sequence). This chain's CDR3 is CASSTGLASSGELFF. In DNA form, the CDR3 reads TGTGCCAGCAGCACGGGACTAGCGTCGAGCGGGGAGCTGTTTTTT.

The V gene is TRBV19, the J gene TRBJ1-1, with 7 bases fitting TRBD1. V shed 3 bases and J 3 bases; nucleotides not matched to a gene: 4. The CDR3 spans 14 residues. Germline loops: CDR1 LNHDA, CDR2 SQIVND (reference sequence). In nucleotides, the CDR3 is TGTGCCAGTAGTATCAGGGGGACAGACACTGAAGCTTTCTTT. Translated, it gives CASSIRGTDTEAFF.

The rearrangement joins TRBV5-4 to TRBJ2-3; the match to TRBD2 covers 9 bases. The CDR3 is made up of 17 amino acids. Unmatched junction bases numbered 11, after V lost 0 bases and J lost 6 bases. Germline assignment: CDR1 SGHNT and CDR2 YYREEE (reference sequence). The CDR3 region is CASSLDGVAGGGDTQYF. The CDR3 bases are TGTGCCAGCAGCTTGGATGGTGTCGCGGGAGGGGGGGATACGCAGTATTTT.

This sequence joins TRBV5-1 and TRBJ1-2; tentative D call: TRBD1 (5 bases). This CDR3 spans 18 amino acids. V was cut by 7 bases and J by 3 bases, with 28 bases left in between. Germline values: CDR1 SGHRS, CDR2 YFSETQ. CDR3 residues: CASPTQGGSAFLYYGYTF. The DNA of the CDR3 is TGCGCCAGCCCGACGCAGGGCGGATCCGCATTTCTCTACTATGGCTACACCTTC.

The chain combines TRBV15 with TRBJ2-7; TRBD1 agrees at 10 bases. CDR1 is LNHNV and CDR2 is YYDKDF in the germline V gene (reference sequence). This CDR3 spans 14 amino acids. The V segment lost 5 bases and the J segment 6 bases; nucleotides outside the gene matches: 7. This chain's CDR3 is CATSGPGQGTEQYF. The CDR3 DNA is TGTGCCACCAGCGGCCCGGGACAGGGGACCGAGCAGTACTTC.

The rearrangement uses TRBV27 and TRBJ2-3, with 11 bases fitting TRBD1. In germline, CDR1 is MNHEY, CDR2 SMNVEV (reference sequence). V lost 3 bases and J lost 3; bases outside the gene matches: 5. This CDR3 is built from 16 residues. The CDR3 region is CASSFKGQGVTDTQYF. For the CDR3, the DNA is TGTGCCAGCAGTTTTAAGGGACAGGGGGTTACAGATACGCAGTATTTT.

V gene TRBV7-9 combines with J gene TRBJ2-5, with D possibly matching TRBD2 (5 bases). This CDR3 comprises 15 residues. The germline CDR1 and CDR2 sequences are SEHNR and FQNEAQ (reference sequence). Trimming shortened V by 4 bases and J by 2 bases, and 14 bases separated the two germline ends. Here the CDR3 DNA reads TGTGCCAGCAGCTCCCCCATGACGGGGCAAGAGACCCAGTACTTC. Residues: CASSSPMTGQETQYF.

The V gene is TRBV5-1, the J gene TRBJ2-3; no reliable D call. Trimming removed 4 bases from V and 4 bases from J, with 13 bases in between. The CDR3 totals 14 residues. Germline CDR1 is SGHRS and CDR2 is YFSETQ. CDR3 loop: CASSLRSQPDTQYF. Written as DNA, the CDR3 is TGCGCCAGCAGCCTGCGATCTCAACCAGATACGCAGTATTTT.

This rearrangement joins TRBV27 to TRBJ2-3; 9 positions agree with TRBD2. The CDR3 covers 18 residues. V gave up 5 bases and J gave up 2 bases; unmatched junction bases: 14. CDR1 is MNHEY and CDR2 is SMNVEV in the germline V gene (reference sequence). The CDR3 loop is CASSTPGLAVISTDTQYF. CDR3 DNA sequence: TGTGCCAGCAGTACGCCGGGACTAGCCGTGATTTCCACAGATACGCAGTATTTT.

V gene TRBV5-4 combines with J gene TRBJ1-6; maybe TRBD1 (6 bases). The V and J ends lost 6 bases and 3 bases respectively, with 22 bases between them. This CDR3 is 18 amino acids long. The germline V gene has CDR1 SGHNT and CDR2 YYREEE (reference sequence). The CDR3 DNA follows: TGTGCCAGCACCGCTAGCTCCCCCCAGGGGATCTATAATTCACCCCTCCACTTT. Translation gives CASTASSPQGIYNSPLHF.

The J gene is TRBJ1-2, the V gene TRBV6-1; 8 bases agree with TRBD1. Trimming took 3 bases from V and 4 from J; bases not matched to a gene: 10. Germline V gives CDR1 MNHNS, CDR2 SASEGT. The CDR3 length is 16 residues. The CDR3 spells CASSDRGQGLRYGYTF. DNA of the CDR3: TGTGCCAGCAGTGACCGCGGACAGGGATTGCGCTATGGCTACACCTTC.

V and J are TRBV7-8 and TRBJ1-1; TRBD1 aligns across 9 bases. Trimming took 3 bases from V and 0 from J; bases not matched to a gene: 11. Germline V CDR1 and CDR2: SGHVS, FQNEAQ. CDR3 length: 18 amino acids. As DNA, the CDR3 is TGTGCCAGCAGCTTCTCTTTGGGACAGGGTAAAATGAACACTGAAGCTTTCTTT. Encoded protein: CASSFSLGQGKMNTEAFF.

The chain has TRBV4-1 and TRBJ1-4, with D unresolved. The CDR3 sequence is 17 residues long. In germline, CDR1 is MGHRA, CDR2 YSYEKL. V shed 0 bases and J shed 0 bases, with 11 bases lying between them. CDR3 region: CASSQERRGATNEKLFF. CDR3 sequence (DNA): TGCGCCAGCAGCCAAGAACGGCGGGGTGCAACTAATGAAAAACTGTTTTTT.

To note about this clone: Additional DNA sequences in this sample encode the identical CDR3. The chain combines TRBV20-1 with TRBJ2-7, with D possibly being TRBD1 (5 bases). The CDR3 has 11 residues. Trimming took 5 bases from V and 4 from J, leaving 9 bases between them. The V gene's germline CDR1 is DFQATT and CDR2 SNEGSKA (reference sequence). For the CDR3, the DNA is TGCAGTGCTCGGCAGGGATACGAGCAGTACTTC. Translation: CSARQGYEQYF.

The chain carries TRBV29-1 and TRBJ1-6; TRBD1 might be the D (6 bases). Germline V gives CDR1 SQVTM, CDR2 ANQGSEA. The V and J ends lost 3 bases and 6 bases respectively, with 12 bases between them. This CDR3 has 14 residues. CDR3 nucleotide sequence: TGCAGCGTTGAGGTGACAGGCAGTAATTCACCCCTCCACTTT. Amino acid sequence: CSVEVTGSNSPLHF. The whole variable domain, remainder taken from reference TRBV29-1 and TRBJ1-6, is SAVISQKPSRDICQRGTSLTIQCQVDSQVTMMFWYRQQPGQSLTLIATANQGSEATYESGFVIDKFPISRPNLTFSTLTVSNMSPEDSSIYLCSVEVTGSNSPLHFGNGTRLTVT.

The chain recombines TRBV10-3 with TRBJ2-5; 12 positions match TRBD2. The V gene end was trimmed by 6 bases and the J gene end by 4 bases; junction bases not matched to a gene: 6. Germline V gene sequence: CDR1 ENHRY, CDR2 SYGVKD. The CDR3 sequence is 15 residues long. The CDR3 spells CAIRKSSGGAETQYF. CDR3 nucleotides: TGTGCCATCAGGAAGTCTAGCGGGGGGGCAGAGACCCAGTACTTC.